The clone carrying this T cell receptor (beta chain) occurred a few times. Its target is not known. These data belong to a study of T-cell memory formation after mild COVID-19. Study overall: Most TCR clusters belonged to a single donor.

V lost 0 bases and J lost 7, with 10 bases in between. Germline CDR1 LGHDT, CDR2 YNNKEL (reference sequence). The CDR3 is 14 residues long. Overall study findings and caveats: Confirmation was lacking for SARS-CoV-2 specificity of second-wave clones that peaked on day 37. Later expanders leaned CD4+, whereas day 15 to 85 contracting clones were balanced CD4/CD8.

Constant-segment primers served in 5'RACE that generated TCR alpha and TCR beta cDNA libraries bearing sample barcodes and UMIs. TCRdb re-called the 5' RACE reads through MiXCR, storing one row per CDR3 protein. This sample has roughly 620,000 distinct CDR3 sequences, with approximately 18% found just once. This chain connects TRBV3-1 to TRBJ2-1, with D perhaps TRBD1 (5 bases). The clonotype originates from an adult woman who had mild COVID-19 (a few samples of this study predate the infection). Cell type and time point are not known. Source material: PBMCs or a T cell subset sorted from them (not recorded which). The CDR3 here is CASSQEGHLNEQFF. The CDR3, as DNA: TGTGCCAGCAGCCAAGAGGGGCACCTTAATGAGCAGTTCTTC.